This record concerns one T cell receptor beta chain sequence. The ends lost 2 bases at V and 1 base at J; junction bases unmatched: 9. The V gene's germline CDR1 is DFQATT and CDR2 SNEGSKA (reference sequence). There are 16 residues in the CDR3. This record comes from a study of T-cell memory formation after mild COVID-19. TCRdb recomputed calls from the 5' RACE reads with MiXCR, one row per CDR3 protein. This table has 400,000 to 500,000 distinct CDR3 sequences, 20% appearing once. The sample taken for sequencing was PBMCs or a T cell subset sorted from them (not recorded which). The genes are TRBV20-1 and TRBJ1-1; 8 nucleotides align to TRBD1. This TCR came from an adult woman who had mild COVID-19 (a few samples of this study predate the infection). Cell type and time point are not known. The CDR3 region is CSARMGAGGWNTEAFF. DNA of the CDR3: TGCAGTGCTAGAATGGGGGCAGGGGGCTGGAACACTGAAGCTTTCTTT.